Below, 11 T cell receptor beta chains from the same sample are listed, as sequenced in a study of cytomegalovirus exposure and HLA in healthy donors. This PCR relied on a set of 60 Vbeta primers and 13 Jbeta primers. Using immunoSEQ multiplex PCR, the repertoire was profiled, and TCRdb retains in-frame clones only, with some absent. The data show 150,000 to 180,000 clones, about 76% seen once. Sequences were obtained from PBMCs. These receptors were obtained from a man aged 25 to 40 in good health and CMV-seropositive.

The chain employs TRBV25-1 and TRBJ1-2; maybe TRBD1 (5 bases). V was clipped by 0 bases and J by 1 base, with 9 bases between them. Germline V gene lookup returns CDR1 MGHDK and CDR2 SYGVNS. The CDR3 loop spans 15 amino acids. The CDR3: CASSEYHQGNYGYTF. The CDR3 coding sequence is TGTGCCAGCAGTGAATATCACCAGGGTAACTATGGCTACACCTTC.

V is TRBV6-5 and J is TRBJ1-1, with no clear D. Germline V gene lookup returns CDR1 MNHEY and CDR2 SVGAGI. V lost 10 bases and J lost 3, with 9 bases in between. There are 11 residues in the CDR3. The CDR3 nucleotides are TGTGCCACCTCGAGGGACACTGAAGCTTTCTTT. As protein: CATSRDTEAFF.

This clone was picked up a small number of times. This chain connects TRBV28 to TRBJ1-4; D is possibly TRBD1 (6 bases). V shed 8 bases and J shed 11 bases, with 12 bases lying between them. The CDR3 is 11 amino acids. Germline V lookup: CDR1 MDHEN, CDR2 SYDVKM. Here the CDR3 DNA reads TGTGCCAGCTCCGGGGGGCAGAAACTGTTTTTT. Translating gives CASSGGQKLFF.

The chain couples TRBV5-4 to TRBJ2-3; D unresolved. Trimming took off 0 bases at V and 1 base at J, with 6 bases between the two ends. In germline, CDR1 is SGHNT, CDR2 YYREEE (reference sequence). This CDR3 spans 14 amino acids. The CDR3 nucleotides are TGTGCCAGCAGCTTGGGCATAGGCACAGATACGCAGTATTTT. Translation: CASSLGIGTDTQYF.

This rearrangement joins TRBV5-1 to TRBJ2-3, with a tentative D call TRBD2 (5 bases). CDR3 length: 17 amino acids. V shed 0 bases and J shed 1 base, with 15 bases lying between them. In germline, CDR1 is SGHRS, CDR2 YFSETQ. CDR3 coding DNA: TGCGCCAGCAGCTTGGCCAGGTGGGAGCGACGCACAGATACGCAGTATTTT. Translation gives CASSLARWERRTDTQYF.

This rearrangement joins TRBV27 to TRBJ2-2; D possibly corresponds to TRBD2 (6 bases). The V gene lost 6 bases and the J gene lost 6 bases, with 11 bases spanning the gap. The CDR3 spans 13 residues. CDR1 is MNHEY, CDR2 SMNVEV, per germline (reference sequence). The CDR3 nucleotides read TGTGCCAGCAGGCAGGGAGGTCCCGGGGAGCTGTTTTTT. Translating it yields CASRQGGPGELFF.

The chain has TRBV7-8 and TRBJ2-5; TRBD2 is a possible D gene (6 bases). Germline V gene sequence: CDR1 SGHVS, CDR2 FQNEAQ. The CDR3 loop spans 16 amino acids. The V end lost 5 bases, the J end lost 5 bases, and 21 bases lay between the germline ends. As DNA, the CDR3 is TGTGCCAGCAGCCCTACAGCGGGCCTAGGAGGGGAGACCCAGTACTTC. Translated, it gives CASSPTAGLGGETQYF.

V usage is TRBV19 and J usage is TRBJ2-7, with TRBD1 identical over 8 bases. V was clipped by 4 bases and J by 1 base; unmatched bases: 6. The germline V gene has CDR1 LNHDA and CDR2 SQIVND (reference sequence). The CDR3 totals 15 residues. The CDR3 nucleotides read TGTGCCAGTAGTAGCGGGACAGGAGTGTCCTACGAGCAGTACTTC. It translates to CASSSGTGVSYEQYF.

The CDR3 loop reads CASSPQRGIYNEQFF. The CDR3 nucleotides read TGTGCCAGCAGCCCCCAGCGGGGGATTTACAATGAGCAGTTCTTC. V usage is TRBV7-7 and J usage is TRBJ2-1; 8 bases match TRBD2. CDR1 is SSHAT, CDR2 FNYEAQ, per germline (reference sequence). CDR3 length: 15 residues. With V trimmed by 5 bases and J by 4 bases, 7 bases remained unmatched.

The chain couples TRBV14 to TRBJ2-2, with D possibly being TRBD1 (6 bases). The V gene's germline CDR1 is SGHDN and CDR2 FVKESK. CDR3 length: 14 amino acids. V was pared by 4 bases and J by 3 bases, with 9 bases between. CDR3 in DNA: TGTGCCAGCAGCCCAGGGGTCTACACCGGGGAGCTGTTTTTT. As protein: CASSPGVYTGELFF.

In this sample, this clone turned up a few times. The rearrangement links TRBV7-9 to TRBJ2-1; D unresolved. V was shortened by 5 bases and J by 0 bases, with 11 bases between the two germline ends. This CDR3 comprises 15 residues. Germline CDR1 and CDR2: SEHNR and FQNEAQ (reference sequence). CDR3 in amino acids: CASSGLPSSYNEQFF. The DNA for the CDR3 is TGTGCCAGCAGCGGGCTACCAAGCTCCTACAATGAGCAGTTCTTC.